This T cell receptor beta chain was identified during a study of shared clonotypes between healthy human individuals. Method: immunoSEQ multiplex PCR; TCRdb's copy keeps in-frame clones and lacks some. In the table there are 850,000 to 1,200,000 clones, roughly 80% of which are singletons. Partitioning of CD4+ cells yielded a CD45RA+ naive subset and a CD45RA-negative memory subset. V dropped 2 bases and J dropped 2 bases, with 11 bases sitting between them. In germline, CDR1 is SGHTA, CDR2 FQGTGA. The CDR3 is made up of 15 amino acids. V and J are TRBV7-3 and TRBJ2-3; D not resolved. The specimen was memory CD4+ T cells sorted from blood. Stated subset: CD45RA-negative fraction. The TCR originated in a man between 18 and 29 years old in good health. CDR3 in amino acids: CASSLDGRTTDTQYF. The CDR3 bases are TGTGCCAGCAGCTTAGACGGACGGACCACAGATACGCAGTATTTT. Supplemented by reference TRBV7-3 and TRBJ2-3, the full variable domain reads GAGVSQTPSNKVTEKGKYVELRCDPISGHTALYWYRQSLGQGPEFLIYFQGTGAADDSGLPNDRFFAVRPEGSVSTLKIQRTERGDSAVYLCASSLDGRTTDTQYFGPGTRLTVL.